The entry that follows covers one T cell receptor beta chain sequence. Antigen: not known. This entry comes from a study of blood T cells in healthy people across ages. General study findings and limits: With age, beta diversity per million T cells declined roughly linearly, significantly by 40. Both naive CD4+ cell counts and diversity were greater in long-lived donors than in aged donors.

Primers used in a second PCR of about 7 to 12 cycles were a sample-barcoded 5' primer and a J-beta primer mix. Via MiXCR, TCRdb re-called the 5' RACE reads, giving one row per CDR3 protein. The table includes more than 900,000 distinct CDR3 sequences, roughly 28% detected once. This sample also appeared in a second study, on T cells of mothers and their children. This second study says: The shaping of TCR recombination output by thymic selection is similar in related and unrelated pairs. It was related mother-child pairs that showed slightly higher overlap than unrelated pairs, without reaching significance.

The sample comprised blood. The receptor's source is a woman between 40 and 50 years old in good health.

In DNA form, the CDR3 reads TGTGCCAGCAGTTCCCGAGAGCGGACCACAGATACGCAGTATTTT. Translation gives CASSSRERTTDTQYF. The J gene is TRBJ2-3, the V gene TRBV28; tentative D call: TRBD2 (5 bases). From germline, CDR1 is MDHEN and CDR2 SYDVKM. This CDR3 has 15 amino acids. The germline V and J ends were trimmed by 4 bases and 2 bases, with 13 bases remaining between them.